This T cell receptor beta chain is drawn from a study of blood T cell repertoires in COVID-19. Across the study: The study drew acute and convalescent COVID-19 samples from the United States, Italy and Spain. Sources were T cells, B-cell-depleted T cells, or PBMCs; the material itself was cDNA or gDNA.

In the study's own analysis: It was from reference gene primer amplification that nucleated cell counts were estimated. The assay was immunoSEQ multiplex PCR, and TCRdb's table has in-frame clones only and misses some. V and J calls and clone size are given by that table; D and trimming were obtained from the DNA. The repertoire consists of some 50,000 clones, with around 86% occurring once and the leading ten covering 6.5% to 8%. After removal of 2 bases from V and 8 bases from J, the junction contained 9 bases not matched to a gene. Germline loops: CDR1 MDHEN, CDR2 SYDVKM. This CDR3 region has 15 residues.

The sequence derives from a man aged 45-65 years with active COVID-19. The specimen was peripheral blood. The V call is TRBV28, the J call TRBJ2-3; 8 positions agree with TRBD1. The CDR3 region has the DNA TGTGCCAGCAGTTTAACGGCAGGGGGCTGGGGTACGCAGTATTTT. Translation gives CASSLTAGGWGTQYF.